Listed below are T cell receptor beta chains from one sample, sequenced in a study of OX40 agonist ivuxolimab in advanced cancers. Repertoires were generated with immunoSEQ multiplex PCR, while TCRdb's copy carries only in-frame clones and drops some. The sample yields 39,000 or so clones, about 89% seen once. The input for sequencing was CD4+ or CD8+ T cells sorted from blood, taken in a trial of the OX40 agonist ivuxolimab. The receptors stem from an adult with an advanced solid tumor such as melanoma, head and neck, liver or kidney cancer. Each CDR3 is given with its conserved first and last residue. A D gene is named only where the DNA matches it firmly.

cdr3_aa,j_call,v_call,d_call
CASSPPLGQGSSYNEQFF,TRBJ2-1,TRBV19,TRBD1
CASSQDRGTEAFF,TRBJ1-1,TRBV7-9,NA
CASSFSPTGEGSPLHF,TRBJ1-6,TRBV9,TRBD1
CATRALWGNQPQHF,TRBJ1-5,TRBV6-1,NA
CASSLIAGARFSDTQYF,TRBJ2-3,TRBV7-2,NA
CASSYIRTGGSYGYTF,TRBJ1-2,TRBV6-5,TRBD1
CASSLGDTSNQPQHF,TRBJ1-5,TRBV4-1,NA
CASSQDSPTGPRGYTF,TRBJ1-2,TRBV4-2,TRBD1
CASSRLGRDSGNTIYF,TRBJ1-3,TRBV7-2,NA
CASSQERDEKLFF,TRBJ1-4,TRBV4-2,NA
CASSLAGVNYGYTF,TRBJ1-2,TRBV5-4,NA
CASSPVRDRGNGGYTF,TRBJ1-2,TRBV18,TRBD1
CSVLTGANYGYTF,TRBJ1-2,TRBV29-1,TRBD1
CASRSGGQIINQPQHF,TRBJ1-5,TRBV6-6,NA
CASSTRAVVNTEAFF,TRBJ1-1,TRBV7-9,NA
CASSLDRDYEQYF,TRBJ2-7,TRBV11-2,NA
CASSSLGNTGELFF,TRBJ2-2,TRBV7-6,NA
CASSQPLGGINEKLFF,TRBJ1-4,TRBV4-1,NA
CASSWVPTSGGYEQYF,TRBJ2-7,TRBV5-4,TRBD2
CASSLAGSVRGYEQYF,TRBJ2-7,TRBV7-2,NA
CASSLSRRETQYF,TRBJ2-5,TRBV5-4,NA
CASSLALRSTDTQYF,TRBJ2-3,TRBV11-2,NA
CASSQDTHPDTGGYEQYF,TRBJ2-7,TRBV4-1,NA
CASSQVENNEQFF,TRBJ2-1,TRBV4-2,NA
CASSLAPIETQYF,TRBJ2-5,TRBV5-5,NA
CASSPTTGARGDTQYF,TRBJ2-3,TRBV18,NA
CASSTTSGGTLQQYF,TRBJ2-7,TRBV9,TRBD2
CASSVAGVYADTQYF,TRBJ2-3,TRBV9,NA
CASSPQGLWVGDTQYF,TRBJ2-3,TRBV5-5,NA
CASSLEKGRFLKTQYF,TRBJ2-5,TRBV5-4,NA
CASSLRPGSNQPQHF,TRBJ1-5,TRBV27,NA
CASSLRGTQGNYGYTF,TRBJ1-2,TRBV7-2,NA
CASSRDREQPQHF,TRBJ1-5,TRBV5-5,TRBD1
CASSPPGVSEAFF,TRBJ1-1,TRBV7-2,NA
CASSLAGDPNYGYTF,TRBJ1-2,TRBV5-1,NA
CASRLDGSNYGYTF,TRBJ1-2,TRBV5-1,NA
CASSLQGGGNYGYTF,TRBJ1-2,TRBV11-2,NA
CASSPGQAYQETQYF,TRBJ2-5,TRBV28,TRBD1
CASSIQGETPYEQYF,TRBJ2-7,TRBV19,NA
CAISESRNYGYTF,TRBJ1-2,TRBV10-3,NA
CASSSGQGRSGELFF,TRBJ2-2,TRBV5-4,TRBD1
CASSLGGPVNLHF,TRBJ1-6,TRBV7-8,NA
CASSDQGRGGTHEQYF,TRBJ2-7,TRBV25-1,TRBD2
CASSFGPSDVPNYGYTF,TRBJ1-2,TRBV5-1,NA
CASSLRGREGYTF,TRBJ1-2,TRBV27,NA
CASSVAGDTTYEQYF,TRBJ2-7,TRBV9,NA